The next 23 T cell receptor beta chains were all read from a single sample in a study of CD8 T cells in Susac syndrome. The RNA input was roughly 0.45 to 1 ug, and it was reverse transcribed with random hexamers. TCRdb itself ran the immunoSEQ multiplex PCR reads through MiXCR, one entry per CDR3 protein. The table lists fewer than 200,000 distinct CDR3 sequences, 85% to 95% of them singletons. Sequenced input: CD8+ T cells from PBMCs. The receptors were sampled from a human donor with multiple sclerosis.

V gene TRBV29-1 combines with J gene TRBJ2-1, with 11 bases aligning to TRBD2. Unmatched junction bases numbered 5, after V lost 3 bases and J lost 4 bases. The germline gives CDR1 SQVTM, CDR2 ANQGSEA. CDR3 length equals 15 residues. Written as DNA, the CDR3 is TGCAGCGTTGACGGGACTAGCGGTCTGTACAATGAGCAGTTCTTC. This gives the protein CSVDGTSGLYNEQFF.

V gene TRBV25-1 combines with J gene TRBJ2-3; D is unclear. Per the germline V gene, CDR1 is MGHDK and CDR2 is SYGVNS. The V and J ends lost 8 bases and 7 bases respectively, with 7 bases between them. The CDR3 contains 10 residues. CDR3 bases: TGTGCCAGCGCAGATTATACGCAGTATTTT. The encoded protein is CASADYTQYF.

V is TRBV28 and J is TRBJ2-5, with a possible D match to TRBD2 (6 bases). V was shortened by 6 bases and J by 5 bases, with 13 bases between the two germline ends. CDR3 length: 13 residues. Per germline, CDR1 MDHEN and CDR2 SYDVKM. CDR3: CASSSDYGETQYF. DNA for the CDR3: TGTGCCAGCAGCTCGGACTACGGGGAGACCCAGTACTTC.

The V gene is TRBV29-1, the J gene TRBJ1-1; no reliable D call. The CDR3 sequence is 12 residues long. In germline, CDR1 is SQVTM, CDR2 ANQGSEA. V was trimmed by 7 bases and J by 3 bases, leaving 12 bases between them. The CDR3 DNA sequence: TGCAGCGCCGGACGGGCCCACACTGAAGCTTTCTTT. This codes for CSAGRAHTEAFF.

The chain employs TRBV7-9 and TRBJ2-3; D is undetermined. The CDR3 spans 13 residues. V lost 5 bases, J lost 5 bases, and 11 bases lay in between. CDR1 is SEHNR, CDR2 FQNEAQ, per germline (reference sequence). The CDR3 DNA sequence: TGTGCCAGCAGCCAAACTGTGGAAGATACGCAGTATTTT. Translation gives CASSQTVEDTQYF.

The rearrangement uses TRBV6-6 and TRBJ2-7; D unresolved. V was cut by 5 bases and J by 2 bases, with 7 bases left in between. Germline V gives CDR1 MNHNY, CDR2 SVGAGI (reference sequence). The length of the CDR3 is 12 residues. CDR3 sequence reads: CASSSVTYEQYF. The CDR3, as DNA: TGTGCCAGCAGTAGCGTTACCTACGAGCAGTACTTC.

The V gene is TRBV11-2, the J gene TRBJ2-7; D ambiguous. This CDR3 has 13 residues. From germline, CDR1 is SGHAT and CDR2 FQNNGV. V was trimmed by 4 bases and J by 4 bases, leaving 11 bases between them. DNA of the CDR3: TGTGCCAGCAGCTCCGAACGGGCATACGAGCAGTACTTC. Translated: CASSSERAYEQYF.

The chain joins TRBV3-1 to TRBJ1-1; no clear D. The V end was cut by 5 bases, the J end by 3 bases, with 16 bases between. CDR1 is LGHDT, CDR2 YNNKEL, per germline (reference sequence). This CDR3 comprises 15 residues. The CDR3 region has the DNA TGTGCCAGCAGCGATCGCCCCTTACGCGACACTGAAGCTTTCTTT. Its translation: CASSDRPLRDTEAFF.

This chain uses TRBV12-3 or TRBV12-4 with TRBJ2-1, with 10 bases aligning to TRBD2. V lost 5 bases to trimming and J lost 4 bases; unmatched junction nucleotides: 5. The CDR3 has 15 amino acids. The CDR3 DNA reads as TGTGCCAGCAGTCTTACTAGCGGGGAATACAATGAGCAGTTCTTC. Translating gives CASSLTSGEYNEQFF.

The V and J genes are TRBV7-9 and TRBJ1-2; the D is unclear. Germline V CDR1 and CDR2: SEHNR, FQNEAQ (reference sequence). The CDR3 sequence is 15 residues long. The V end was cut by 6 bases, the J end by 4 bases, with 18 bases between. CDR3 in DNA: TGTGCCAGCAGTCCGCCGCGGGGATTCGTCTATGGCTACACCTTC. Its translation: CASSPPRGFVYGYTF.

The chain joins TRBV28 to TRBJ1-4; D perhaps matches TRBD1 (6 bases). CDR3 length: 12 amino acids. From germline, CDR1 is MDHEN and CDR2 SYDVKM. Trimming stripped 6 bases from V and 5 bases from J, with 7 bases between. CDR3 nucleotide sequence: TGTGCCAGCAGAACAGGGAATGAAAAACTGTTTTTT. Protein sequence: CASRTGNEKLFF.

The genes are TRBV13 and TRBJ1-1, with 7 positions matching TRBD1. V was clipped by 3 bases and J by 4 bases; unmatched bases: 11. The CDR3 sequence is 16 residues long. The germline CDR1 and CDR2 sequences are PRHDT and FYEKMQ (reference sequence). The CDR3 DNA reads as TGTGCCAGCAGCTTCTCCGACAGGGAGCATCTCACTGAAGCTTTCTTT. Its protein product is CASSFSDREHLTEAFF.

V gene TRBV11-3 combines with J gene TRBJ2-1; D is possibly TRBD2 (5 bases). Trimming cost V 5 bases and J 7 bases, with 12 bases left between them. Per germline, CDR1 SGHNT and CDR2 YENEEA. The CDR3 runs 13 residues. CDR3 nucleotides: TGTGCCAGCAGCCAGCCACCGGGAAATGAGCAGTTCTTC. It translates to CASSQPPGNEQFF.

This chain links TRBV28 with TRBJ2-7; perhaps TRBD1 as D (7 bases). The CDR3 is made up of 16 amino acids. Germline values: CDR1 MDHEN, CDR2 SYDVKM. V lost 3 bases and J 4 bases, leaving 19 bases between the germline ends. The CDR3 here is CASSFSTGPGVYEQYF. The CDR3, as DNA: TGTGCCAGCAGTTTTTCGACAGGGCCGGGGGTATACGAGCAGTACTTC.

The chain couples TRBV7-9 to TRBJ1-2; D gene uncertain. The CDR3 is made up of 14 amino acids. V was clipped by 2 bases and J by 4 bases, with 11 bases between them. Germline V gives CDR1 SEHNR, CDR2 FQNEAQ (reference sequence). Here the CDR3 reads CASSLTGSFYGYTF. The DNA of the CDR3 is TGTGCCAGCAGCTTAACCGGTTCCTTCTATGGCTACACCTTC.

The chain has TRBV2 and TRBJ1-5; a possible D gene is TRBD1 (5 bases). From germline, CDR1 is SNHLY and CDR2 FYNNEI. The V end lost 7 bases, the J end lost 4 bases, and 11 bases lay between the germline ends. The CDR3 spans 13 residues. For the CDR3, the DNA is TGTGCCAGCAAGTGGACACCAAATCAGCCCCAGCATTTT. Translated, it gives CASKWTPNQPQHF.

The chain uses TRBV18 and TRBJ2-5; TRBD2 matches at 10 bases. CDR1 and CDR2 (germline): KGHSH, LQKENI. Unmatched junction bases numbered 6, after V lost 2 bases and J lost 3 bases. The CDR3 sequence is 16 residues long. CDR3 region: CASSPRTSGAKETQYF. The CDR3 DNA follows: TGTGCCAGCTCACCAAGGACTAGCGGAGCTAAAGAGACCCAGTACTTC.

The rearrangement uses TRBV2 and TRBJ2-1, with TRBD2 identical over 10 bases. The CDR3 runs 17 residues. The germline gives CDR1 SNHLY, CDR2 FYNNEI. V trimming: 5 bases; J trimming: 8 bases; junction bases outside the gene matches: 15. This CDR3 reads CASSPSGRASVVHEQFF. The CDR3 bases are TGTGCCAGCAGTCCGAGCGGGAGGGCCTCGGTGGTCCATGAGCAGTTCTTC.

J is TRBJ2-2 and V is TRBV3-1, with D perhaps TRBD1 (5 bases). V lost 6 bases and J 7 bases, leaving 15 bases between the germline ends. Per the germline V gene, CDR1 is LGHDT and CDR2 is YNNKEL (reference sequence). The CDR3 has 14 residues. The CDR3 protein is CASSLQVSDGELFF. In DNA form, the CDR3 reads TGTGCCAGCAGTCTACAGGTATCGGACGGGGAGCTGTTTTTT.

This clonotype was counted once. This chain links TRBV9 with TRBJ1-5; D not resolved. The germline V gene encodes CDR1 SGDLS and CDR2 YYNGEE. Trimming left V 3 bases short and J 7 bases short, with 8 bases between. This CDR3 has 12 amino acids. The CDR3 here is CASSDGPQPQHF. The CDR3 DNA follows: TGTGCCAGCAGCGACGGGCCCCAGCCCCAGCATTTT.

This sequence joins TRBV5-1 and TRBJ2-1; no definite D call. Trimming stripped 4 bases from V and 7 bases from J, with 9 bases between. Germline CDR1 and CDR2: SGHRS and YFSETQ. CDR3 length: 12 amino acids. The chain's CDR3 is CASSALMNEQFF. The DNA of the CDR3 is TGCGCCAGCAGCGCCCTGATGAATGAGCAGTTCTTC.

The V call is TRBV20-1, the J call TRBJ1-2, with D possibly matching TRBD1 (6 bases). The germline V and J ends were trimmed by 0 bases and 3 bases, with 14 bases remaining between them. Germline CDR1 and CDR2: DFQATT and SNEGSKA (reference sequence). The CDR3 is made up of 15 amino acids. The CDR3: CSARDYVGADYGYTF. The CDR3 region has the DNA TGCAGTGCTAGAGATTACGTGGGGGCTGACTATGGCTACACCTTC.

The gene calls are TRBV30 and TRBJ1-2, with 9 bases identical to TRBD1. The CDR3 totals 15 residues. The V gene's germline CDR1 is GTSNPN and CDR2 SVGIG (reference sequence). J was trimmed by 7 bases and V by 4 bases; bases with no gene match: 13. In DNA form, the CDR3 reads TGTGCCTGGATTGTCGGGACAGGGCTCTCCTCTGGCTACACCTTC. Protein sequence: CAWIVGTGLSSGYTF.